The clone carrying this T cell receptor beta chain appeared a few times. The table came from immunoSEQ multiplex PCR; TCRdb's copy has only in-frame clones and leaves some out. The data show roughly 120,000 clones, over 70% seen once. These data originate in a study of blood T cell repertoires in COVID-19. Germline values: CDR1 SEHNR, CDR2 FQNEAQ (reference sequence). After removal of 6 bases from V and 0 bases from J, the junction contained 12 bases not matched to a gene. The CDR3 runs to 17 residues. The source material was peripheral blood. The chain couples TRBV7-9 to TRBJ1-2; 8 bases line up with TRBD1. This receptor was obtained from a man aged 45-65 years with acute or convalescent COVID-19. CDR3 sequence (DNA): TGTGCCAGCAGACCACCCGACAGGGGACCATCTAACTATGGCTACACCTTC. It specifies CASRPPDRGPSNYGYTF.